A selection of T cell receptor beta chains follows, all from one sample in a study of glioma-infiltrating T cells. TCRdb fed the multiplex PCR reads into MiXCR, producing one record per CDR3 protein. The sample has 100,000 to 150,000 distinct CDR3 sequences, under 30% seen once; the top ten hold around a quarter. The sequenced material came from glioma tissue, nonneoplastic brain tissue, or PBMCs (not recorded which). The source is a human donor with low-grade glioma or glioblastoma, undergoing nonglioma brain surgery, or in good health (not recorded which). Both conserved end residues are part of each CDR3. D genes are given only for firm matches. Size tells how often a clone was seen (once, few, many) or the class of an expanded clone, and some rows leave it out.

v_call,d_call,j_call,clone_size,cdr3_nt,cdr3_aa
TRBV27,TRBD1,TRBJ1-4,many,TGTGCCAGCAGTCAGAGGACAGGGGGAATGTATGAAAAACTGTTTTTT,CASSQRTGGMYEKLFF
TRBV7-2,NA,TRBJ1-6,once,TGTGCCAGCAACCGCAGGGGTTCACCCCTCCACTTT,CASNRRGSPLHF
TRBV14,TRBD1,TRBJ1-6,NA,TGTGCCAGCAGCCAGAGGACAGGGACTAATTCACCCCTCCACTTT,CASSQRTGTNSPLHF
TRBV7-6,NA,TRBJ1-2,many,TGTGCCAGCAGCTTATTCCCGGGGATGGGGTATGGCTACACCTTC,CASSLFPGMGYGYTF
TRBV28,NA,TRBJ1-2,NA,TGTGCCAGCAGTTCCGGACAGTATGGTGGCTACACCTTC,CASSSGQYGGYTF
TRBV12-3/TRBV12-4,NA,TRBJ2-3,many,TGTGCCAGCAGTTTCGGACTTAGCACAGATACGCAGTATTTT,CASSFGLSTDTQYF
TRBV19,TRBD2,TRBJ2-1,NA,TGTGCCAGTAGGGCGGGGGGCCCTTACAATGAGAAGTTCTTC,CASRAGGPYNEKFF
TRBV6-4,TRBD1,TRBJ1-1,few,TGTGCCAGCAGAGGGGGCGGCGAAGCTTTCTTT,CASRGGGEAFF
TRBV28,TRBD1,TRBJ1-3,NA,TGTGCCAGCAGTTTTGGGACAGCTGGAAACACCATATATTTT,CASSFGTAGNTIYF
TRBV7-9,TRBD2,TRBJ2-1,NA,TGTGCCAGCAGCTTAGGGGGCGGGGGGGCCGCTGAGCAGTTCTTC,CASSLGGGGAAEQFF
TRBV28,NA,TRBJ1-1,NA,TGTGCCAGCAGTTTACAGCACACTGAAGCTTCCTTT,CASSLQHTEASF
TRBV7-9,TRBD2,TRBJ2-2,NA,TGCGCCAGCAGCCAGGACGGACTAGCGGAGACTCTCACCGGGGAGCTGTTTTTT,CASSQDGLAETLTGELFF
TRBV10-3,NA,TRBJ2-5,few,TGTGCCATCAGTGAACAAGAGACCCAGTACTTC,CAISEQETQYF
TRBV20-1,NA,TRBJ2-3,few,TGCAGTGCTAGATCCCTTGGGGGGGCCCCAGATACGCAGTATTTT,CSARSLGGAPDTQYF
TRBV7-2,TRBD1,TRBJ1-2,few,TGTGCCAGCAGCTCAACCGGGACAGCCTATGGCTACACCTTC,CASSSTGTAYGYTF
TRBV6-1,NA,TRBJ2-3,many,TGTGCCAGCAGTTCGATCCCCTTGGTAGATACGCAGTATTTT,CASSSIPLVDTQYF